This TCR beta chain is drawn from a study of shared clonotypes between healthy human individuals. On this clone: As yet, its antigen is unknown.

Study-wide findings and caveats: Only a few donors were included, so the genetic and exposure-history diversity represented was limited. Clonotype sharing among donors was expected to depend on sequencing depth.

Sequencing was at deep level. TCRdb's table, derived via immunoSEQ multiplex PCR, lists solely in-frame clones and lacks some. Of 650,000 to 700,000 clones listed, around 91% are singletons. The CDR3 consists of 13 residues. V trimming: 4 bases; J trimming: 0 bases; junction bases outside the gene matches: 3. The germline V gene has CDR1 SQVTM and CDR2 ANQGSEA. V gene TRBV29-1 combines with J gene TRBJ2-7; TRBD2 matches at 7 bases. Sequencing used memory CD8+ T cells from PBMCs. The subset is: CD45RO+ cells pooled with CCR7-negative TemRA cells. The clonotype originates from a man younger than 35 in good health. Some clones in this sample may be carry-over from other donors' samples. The CDR3 bases are TGCAGCGTTGGGGGAGGGCCCTCCTACGAGCAGTACTTC. Its protein is CSVGGGPSYEQYF.